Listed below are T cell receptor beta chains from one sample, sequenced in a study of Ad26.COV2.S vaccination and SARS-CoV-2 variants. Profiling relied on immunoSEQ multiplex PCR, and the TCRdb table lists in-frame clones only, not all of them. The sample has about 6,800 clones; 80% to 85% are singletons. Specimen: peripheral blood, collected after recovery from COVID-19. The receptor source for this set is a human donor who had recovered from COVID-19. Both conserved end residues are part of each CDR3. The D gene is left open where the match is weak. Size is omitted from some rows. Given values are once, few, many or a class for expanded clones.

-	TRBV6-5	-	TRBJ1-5	CASSSRGVNQPQHF	TGTGCCAGCAGTTCTCGTGGGGTGAATCAGCCCCAGCATTTT
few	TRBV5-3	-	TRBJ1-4	CARSELQGPGKLFF	TGTGCCAGAAGCGAACTCCAGGGACCGGGAAAACTGTTTTTT
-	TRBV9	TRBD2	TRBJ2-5	CASSVGGAGGEETQYF	TGTGCCAGCAGCGTTGGCGGCGCGGGGGGCGAAGAGACCCAGTACTTC
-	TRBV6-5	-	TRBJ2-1	CASSLTVGLQSYEQFF	TGTGCCAGCAGTTTGACTGTGGGCCTTCAGAGCTATGAGCAGTTCTTC
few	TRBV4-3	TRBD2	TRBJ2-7	CASSQERVAGYEQYF	TGCGCCAGCAGCCAAGAGCGAGTAGCGGGATACGAGCAGTACTTC
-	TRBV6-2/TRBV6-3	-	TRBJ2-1	CASSPGGPVNEQFF	TGTGCCAGCAGCCCCGGGGGACCAGTCAATGAGCAGTTCTTC
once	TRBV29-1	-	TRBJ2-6	CSAKGGLSSGANVLTF	TGCAGCGCAAAAGGGGGGTTAAGCTCTGGGGCCAACGTCCTGACTTTC
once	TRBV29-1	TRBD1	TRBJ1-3	CSAGTGKGNTIYF	TGCAGCGCCGGGACAGGGAAAGGAAACACCATATATTTT
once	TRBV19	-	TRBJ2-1	CASSIDGWDNEQFF	TGTGCCAGTAGCATCGATGGCTGGGACAATGAGCAGTTCTTC
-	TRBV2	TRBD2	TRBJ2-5	CASSEAPTSGGLLQETQYF	TGTGCCAGCAGTGAAGCGCCCACTAGCGGGGGGCTCCTACAAGAGACCCAGTACTTC
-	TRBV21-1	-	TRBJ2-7	CASSKERPDLDF	TGTGCCAGCAGCAAAGAGAGACCGGACCTGGACTTC
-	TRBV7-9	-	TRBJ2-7	CASSLSEKPPYEQYF	TGTGCCAGCAGCTTAAGCGAGAAGCCCCCCTACGAGCAGTACTTC
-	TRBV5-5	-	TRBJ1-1	CASSTLRATEAFF	TGTGCCAGCAGCACCCTCAGGGCGACTGAAGCTTTCTTT
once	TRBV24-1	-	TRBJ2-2	CATSRTGTGELFF	TGTGCCACCAGCCGAACGGGAACCGGGGAGCTGTTTTTT
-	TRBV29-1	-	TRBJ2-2	CSVERAGELFF	TGCAGCGTCGAAAGAGCCGGGGAGCTGTTTTTT
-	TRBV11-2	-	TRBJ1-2	CASSLEAGVGGYTF	TGTGCCAGCAGCTTAGAGGCAGGGGTCGGTGGCTACACCTTC
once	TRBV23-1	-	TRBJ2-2	CASSQSQAADVQPVDDTGELFF	TGCGCCAGCAGTCAATCCCAGGCCGCGGACGTGCAACCGGTCGACGACACCGGGGAGCTGTTTTTT
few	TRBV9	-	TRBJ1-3	CASSVGAVGSGNTIYF	TGTGCCAGCAGCGTAGGAGCCGTGGGCTCTGGAAACACCATATATTTT
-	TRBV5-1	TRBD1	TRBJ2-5	CASSFPLGQGKTETQYF	TGCGCCAGCAGCTTCCCCTTGGGACAGGGAAAAACGGAGACCCAGTACTTC
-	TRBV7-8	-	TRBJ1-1	CASSLSLGQGNTEAFF	TGTGCCAGCAGCTTAAGTCTGGGTCAAGGAAACACTGAAGCTTTCTTT
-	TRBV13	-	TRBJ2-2	CASVILGTTGELFF	TGTGCCAGCGTAATACTAGGAACGACCGGGGAGCTGTTTTTT
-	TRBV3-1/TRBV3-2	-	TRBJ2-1	CASSQATHSYNEQFF	TGTGCCAGCAGCCAAGCGACCCACTCCTACAATGAGCAGTTCTTC
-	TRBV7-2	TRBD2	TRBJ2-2	CASRVAGGNTGELFF	TGTGCCAGCCGTGTAGCGGGGGGTAACACCGGGGAGCTGTTTTTT
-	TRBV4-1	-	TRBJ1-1	CASSRQPGTEAFF	TGCGCCAGCAGCCGCCAGCCGGGGACTGAAGCTTTCTTT
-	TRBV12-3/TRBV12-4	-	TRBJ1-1	CASSLKGNTEAFF	TGTGCCAGCAGTTTAAAGGGGAACACTGAAGCTTTCTTT
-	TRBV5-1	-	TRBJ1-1	CASSLYSSANTEAFF	TGCGCCAGCAGCTTGTATTCATCAGCGAACACTGAAGCTTTCTTT
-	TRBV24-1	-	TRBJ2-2	CATSPGANTGELFF	TGTGCCACCAGTCCAGGGGCGAACACCGGGGAGCTGTTTTTT
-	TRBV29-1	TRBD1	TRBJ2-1	CSVVGQGARDEQFF	TGCAGCGTTGTAGGACAGGGGGCTAGGGATGAGCAGTTCTTC
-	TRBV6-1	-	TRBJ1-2	CASSEKGNYGYTF	TGTGCCAGCAGTGAAAAGGGGAACTATGGCTACACCTTC
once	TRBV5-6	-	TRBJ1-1	CASSLGLITEAFF	TGTGCCAGCAGCTTGGGGTTGATAACTGAAGCTTTCTTT
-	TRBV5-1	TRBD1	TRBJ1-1	CASNPPGQGDTEAFF	TGCGCCAGCAATCCCCCGGGACAGGGGGACACTGAAGCTTTCTTT
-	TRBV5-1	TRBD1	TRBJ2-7	CASSYRGANYEQYF	TGCGCCAGCAGTTACAGGGGCGCCAACTACGAGCAGTACTTC
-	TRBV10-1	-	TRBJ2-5	CASSFRPGETQYF	TGCGCCAGCAGTTTTCGTCCCGGAGAGACCCAGTACTTC
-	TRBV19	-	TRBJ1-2	CASRQGIYGYTF	TGTGCCAGTCGGCAGGGCATCTATGGCTACACCTTC
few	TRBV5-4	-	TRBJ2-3	CASSIPRGGGPEDTQYF	TGTGCCAGCAGCATCCCAAGGGGAGGGGGCCCGGAGGATACGCAGTATTTT
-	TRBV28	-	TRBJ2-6	CASSSRETGANVLTF	TGTGCCAGCAGTTCCAGGGAAACTGGGGCCAACGTCCTGACTTTC
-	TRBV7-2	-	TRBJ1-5	CASSPSGGNQPQHF	TGTGCCAGCAGCCCCTCCGGCGGCAATCAGCCCCAGCATTTT
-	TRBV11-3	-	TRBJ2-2	CASSPSGTMNTGELFF	TGTGCCAGCAGCCCTTCCGGGACAATGAACACCGGGGAGCTGTTTTTT
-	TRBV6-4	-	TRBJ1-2	CASREDKGYGYTF	TGTGCCAGCAGAGAGGACAAAGGTTATGGCTACACCTTC
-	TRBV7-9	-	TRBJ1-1	CASSLVFGELSEAFF	TGTGCCAGCAGCTTAGTTTTTGGGGAATTGAGTGAAGCTTTCTTT
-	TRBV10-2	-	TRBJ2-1	CASSASFDRVNEQFF	TGCGCCAGCAGTGCTTCATTCGATCGGGTCAATGAGCAGTTCTTC
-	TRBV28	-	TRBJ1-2	CASSSALRHGYTF	TGTGCCAGCAGCAGCGCCCTCCGTCATGGCTACACCTTC
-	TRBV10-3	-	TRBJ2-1	CATAGNVGEQFF	TGTGCCACCGCGGGGAACGTGGGTGAGCAGTTCTTC
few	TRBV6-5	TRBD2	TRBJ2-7	CASIARLAGGDEQYF	TGTGCCAGCATAGCTAGGCTAGCGGGAGGGGACGAGCAGTACTTC
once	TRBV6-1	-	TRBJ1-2	CASSEAFGVGYTF	TGTGCCAGCAGTGAAGCGTTTGGGGTGGGCTACACCTTC